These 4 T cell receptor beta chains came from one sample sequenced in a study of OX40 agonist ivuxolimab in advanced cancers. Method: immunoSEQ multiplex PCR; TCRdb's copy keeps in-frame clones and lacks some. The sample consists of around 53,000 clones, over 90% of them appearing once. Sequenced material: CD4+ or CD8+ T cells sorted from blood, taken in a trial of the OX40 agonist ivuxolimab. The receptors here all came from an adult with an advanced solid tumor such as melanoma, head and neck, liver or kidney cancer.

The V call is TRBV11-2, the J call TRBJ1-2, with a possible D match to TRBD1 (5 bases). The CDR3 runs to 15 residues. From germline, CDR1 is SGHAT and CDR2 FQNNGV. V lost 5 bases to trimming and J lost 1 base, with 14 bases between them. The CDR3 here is CASSPAAGSNYGYTF. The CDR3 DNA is TGTGCCAGCAGCCCGGCGGCAGGGAGTAACTATGGCTACACCTTC.

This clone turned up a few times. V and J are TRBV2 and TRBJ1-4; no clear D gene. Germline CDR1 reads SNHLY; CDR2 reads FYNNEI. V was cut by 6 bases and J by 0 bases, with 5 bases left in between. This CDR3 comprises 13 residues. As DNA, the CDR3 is TGTGCCAGCAGCGAGGCAACTAATGAAAAACTGTTTTTT. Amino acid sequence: CASSEATNEKLFF.

CDR3 coding DNA: TGTGCCAGCAGCCTACTGCGGGGGGCCTACAATGAGCAGTTCTTC. It yields the protein CASSLLRGAYNEQFF. V and J are TRBV7-9 and TRBJ2-1; 8 bases are a match to TRBD2. V dropped 5 bases and J dropped 2; count of bases not matched to a gene: 5. The CDR3 spans 15 residues. CDR1 is SEHNR and CDR2 is FQNEAQ in the germline V gene (reference sequence).

The CDR3 loop is CAISADLRVSNNQPQHF. CDR3 nucleotides: TGTGCCATCAGTGCAGATCTCAGGGTATCGAACAATCAGCCCCAGCATTTT. The chain couples TRBV10-3 to TRBJ1-5; D is possibly TRBD1 (5 bases). V dropped 4 bases and J dropped 3 bases, with 19 bases sitting between them. There are 17 residues in the CDR3. Germline V lookup: CDR1 ENHRY, CDR2 SYGVKD.